This T cell receptor beta chain stems from a study of cytomegalovirus exposure and HLA in healthy donors. The PCR ran on 60 Vbeta and 13 Jbeta primers. The repertoire was sequenced with immunoSEQ multiplex PCR; TCRdb's copy has only in-frame clones and lacks some. The repertoire consists of about 130,000 clones, with about 81% occurring once and the leading ten covering approximately 5.6%. Sequencing was performed on PBMCs. The receptor comes from a woman in her thirties or forties in good health and CMV-seropositive.

The CDR3 nucleotides read TGCAGCGTTGAAGATGTTGTAGGCCCCCGGGGGTTCTTC. This sequence encodes CSVEDVVGPRGFF. The rearrangement links TRBV29-1 to TRBJ2-1; the D gene is possibly TRBD2 (5 bases). Germline assignment: CDR1 SQVTM and CDR2 ANQGSEA. CDR3 length: 13 residues. Trimming removed 0 bases from V and 15 bases from J, with 18 bases in between.